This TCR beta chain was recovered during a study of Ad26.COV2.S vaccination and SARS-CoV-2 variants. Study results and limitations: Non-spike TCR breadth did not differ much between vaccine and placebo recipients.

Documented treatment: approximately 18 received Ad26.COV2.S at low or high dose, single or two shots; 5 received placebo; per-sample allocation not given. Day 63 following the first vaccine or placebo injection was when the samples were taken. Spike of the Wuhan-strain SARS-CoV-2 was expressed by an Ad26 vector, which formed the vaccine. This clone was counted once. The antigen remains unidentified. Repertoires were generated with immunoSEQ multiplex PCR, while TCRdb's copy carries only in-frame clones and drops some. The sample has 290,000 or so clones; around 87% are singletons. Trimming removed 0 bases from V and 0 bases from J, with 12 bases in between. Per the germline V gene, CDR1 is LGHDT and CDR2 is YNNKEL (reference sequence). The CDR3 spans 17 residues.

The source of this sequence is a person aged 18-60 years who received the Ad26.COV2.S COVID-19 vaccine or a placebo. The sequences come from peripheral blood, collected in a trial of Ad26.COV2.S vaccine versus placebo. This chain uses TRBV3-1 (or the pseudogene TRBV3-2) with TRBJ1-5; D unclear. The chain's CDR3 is CASSQDQVGYSNQPQHF. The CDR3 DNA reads TGTGCCAGCAGCCAAGATCAAGTGGGGTATAGCAATCAGCCCCAGCATTTT.